Below are 22 T cell receptor beta chains sequenced from a single sample in a study of long-term antiretroviral therapy in people with HIV. The run of the v3.0 immunoSEQ assay was at survey level. Sequencing was performed with immunoSEQ multiplex PCR; in TCRdb, only in-frame clones are kept and a portion is missing. This sample carries about 25,000 clones, 86% of them seen once, and the ten largest clones take around 3.6%. The source material was unsorted PBMCs, sampled 1.9 years after starting antiretroviral therapy. These receptors were collected from a woman aged 25 to 39 with HIV.

This chain uses TRBV5-1 with TRBJ2-7, with 7 bases identical to TRBD2. This CDR3 comprises 14 residues. Germline V lookup: CDR1 SGHRS, CDR2 YFSETQ. V lost 4 bases to trimming and J lost 6 bases; unmatched junction nucleotides: 10. The CDR3 DNA reads TGCGCCAGCAGCACCGGGACTAAGGATCGCGAGCAGTACTTC. Amino acids: CASSTGTKDREQYF. The full variable domain, its missing parts supplied by reference TRBV5-1 and TRBJ2-7, is KAGVTQTPRYLIKTRGQQVTLSCSPISGHRSVSWYQQTPGQGLQFLFEYFSETQRNKGNFPGRFSGRQFSNSRSEMNVSTLELGDSALYLCASSTGTKDREQYFGPGTRLTVT.

The chain recombines TRBV6-1 with TRBJ2-5; 7 nucleotides line up with TRBD2. The CDR3 loop spans 15 amino acids. V lost 5 bases and J lost 3; bases outside the gene matches: 9. The germline V gene has CDR1 MNHNS and CDR2 SASEGT. Written as DNA, the CDR3 is TGTGCCAGCAGTCGATATGGACTAGGGGAAGAGACCCAGTACTTC. Its translation is CASSRYGLGEETQYF.

The V gene is TRBV18, the J gene TRBJ2-5; no firm D call. CDR1 is KGHSH, CDR2 LQKENI, per germline. This CDR3 comprises 14 residues. V was shortened by 2 bases and J by 4 bases, with 11 bases between the two germline ends. The CDR3 spells CASSPEVGRETQYF. As DNA, the CDR3 is TGTGCCAGCTCACCAGAGGTCGGTCGAGAGACCCAGTACTTC.

The CDR3 DNA is TGTGCCAGCAGTTTTCGAGGGCGAGTACACACTGAAGCTTTCTTT. This codes for CASSFRGRVHTEAFF. This chain links TRBV28 with TRBJ1-1; the D is unclear. Germline CDR1 is MDHEN and CDR2 is SYDVKM. Trimming pared 3 bases from V and 3 bases from J, leaving 14 bases between. This CDR3 comprises 15 residues.

The chain couples TRBV7-9 to TRBJ2-5; D is unresolved. This CDR3 spans 14 amino acids. Germline V gives CDR1 SEHNR, CDR2 FQNEAQ (reference sequence). V was shortened by 1 base and J by 3 bases, with 9 bases between the two germline ends. The CDR3 sequence is CASSLVVVKETQYF. The CDR3 bases are TGTGCCAGCAGCTTAGTCGTGGTCAAAGAGACCCAGTACTTC.

The rearrangement uses TRBV5-6 and TRBJ2-7, with D tentatively TRBD2 (5 bases). Trimming removed 6 bases at V and 4 bases at J, with 20 bases between. Germline CDR1 SGHDT, CDR2 YYEEEE. The CDR3 has 15 residues. The DNA of the CDR3 is TGTGCCAGCACCCCAGGCCCTAGCAGGTCTTACGAGCAGTACTTC. As protein: CASTPGPSRSYEQYF.

This sequence joins TRBV7-6 and TRBJ2-3, with 7 bases that match TRBD1. Trimming removed 5 bases from V and 6 bases from J; junction bases left unmatched: 11. The CDR3 sequence is 15 residues long. From germline, CDR1 is SGHVS and CDR2 FNYEAQ. This CDR3 reads CASSRAGGIGDTQYF. CDR3 nucleotide sequence: TGTGCCAGCAGCCGAGCAGGGGGAATAGGGGATACGCAGTATTTT.

This clone has just a few counts. CDR3 protein: CASGPGARAPLHF. CDR3 sequence (DNA): TGTGCCAGCGGACCGGGGGCCCGGGCACCCCTCCACTTT. The chain combines TRBV27 with TRBJ1-6, with D possibly being TRBD1 (6 bases). Trimming took off 8 bases at V and 11 bases at J, with 16 bases between the two ends. Looked up from germline, CDR1 is MNHEY and CDR2 is SMNVEV (reference sequence). This CDR3 region has 13 residues.

The genes are TRBV5-8 and TRBJ1-5; D is unclear. This CDR3 has 15 residues. Germline loops: CDR1 SGHTS, CDR2 YDEGEE. Trimming removed 0 bases at V and 0 bases at J, with 7 bases between. The CDR3 loop reads CASSLDLYSNQPQHF. CDR3 nucleotide sequence: TGTGCCAGCAGCTTGGACCTCTATAGCAATCAGCCCCAGCATTTT.

This chain's CDR3 is CASSPHGGSEKLFF. In DNA form, the CDR3 reads TGCGCCAGCAGCCCACACGGTGGGTCTGAAAAACTGTTTTTT. V gene TRBV4-1 combines with J gene TRBJ1-4, with D unresolved. There are 14 residues in the CDR3. Germline lookup yields CDR1 MGHRA and CDR2 YSYEKL. V was trimmed by 4 bases and J by 7 bases, leaving 13 bases between them.

The J gene is TRBJ2-3, the V gene TRBV6-1; D is ambiguous. CDR1 is MNHNS, CDR2 SASEGT, per germline. The length of the CDR3 is 17 residues. Trimming took off 2 bases at V and 2 bases at J, with 17 bases between the two ends. CDR3 nucleotide sequence: TGTGCCAGCAGTGAACTCGATGTCGCCAACCCCACAGATACGCAGTATTTT. Protein sequence: CASSELDVANPTDTQYF.

The chain is built from TRBV30 and TRBJ2-1; TRBD1 agrees at 8 bases. V lost 1 base to trimming and J lost 4 bases; unmatched junction nucleotides: 9. This CDR3 is 16 amino acids long. CDR1 GTSNPN and CDR2 SVGIG come from the germline V gene (reference sequence). CDR3 bases: TGTGCCTGGAGTGCCCCCGACAGGGGACTTTACAATGAGCAGTTCTTC. This translates into CAWSAPDRGLYNEQFF.

The chain carries TRBV6-4 and TRBJ1-1; unclear D gene. This CDR3 is 13 amino acids long. Trimming removed 3 bases from V and 7 bases from J, with 12 bases in between. The germline gives CDR1 MRHNA, CDR2 SNTAGT. CDR3 in amino acids: CASSERAGIEAFF. CDR3 coding DNA: TGTGCCAGCAGTGAGAGGGCGGGGATTGAAGCTTTCTTT.

The chain links TRBV13 to TRBJ2-1; D is unresolved. The CDR3 loop spans 16 amino acids. Germline V CDR1 and CDR2: PRHDT, FYEKMQ (reference sequence). With 4 bases removed from V and 0 bases from J, the gap between germline ends came to 13 bases. The CDR3 loop reads CASSSISASSYNEQFF. Here the CDR3 DNA reads TGTGCCAGCAGCTCAATATCTGCCAGCTCCTACAATGAGCAGTTCTTC.

The chain recombines TRBV19 with TRBJ1-5; D possibly corresponds to TRBD1 (6 bases). Germline CDR1 reads LNHDA; CDR2 reads SQIVND (reference sequence). Trimming removed 7 bases at V and 6 bases at J, with 28 bases between. CDR3 length equals 18 residues. The chain's CDR3 is CASIGTGSISGEGQPQHF. CDR3 DNA sequence: TGTGCCAGTATCGGCACGGGCTCGATATCAGGGGAGGGTCAGCCCCAGCATTTT. The full variable domain, completed using reference TRBV19 and TRBJ1-5, is DGGITQSPKYLFRKEGQNVTLSCEQNLNHDAMYWYRQDPGQGLRLIYYSQIVNDFQKGDIAEGYSVSREKKESFPLTVTSAQKNPTAFYLCASIGTGSISGEGQPQHFGDGTRLSIL.

This clone appeared once. This chain links TRBV27 with TRBJ1-1, with 9 positions matching TRBD1. The CDR3 totals 13 residues. Germline CDR1 MNHEY, CDR2 SMNVEV (reference sequence). Germline trimming cut 5 bases from V and 11 bases from J; bases unmatched to any gene: 9. CDR3: CASSQEPGQGAFF. Written as DNA, the CDR3 is TGTGCCAGCAGTCAAGAACCGGGACAGGGCGCTTTCTTT.

The chain combines TRBV7-2 with TRBJ2-5; maybe TRBD1 (6 bases). The V gene's germline CDR1 is SGHTA and CDR2 FQGNSA. Trimming removed 6 bases from V and 4 bases from J, with 12 bases in between. The CDR3 has 13 amino acids. This chain's CDR3 is CASSSGHSETQYF. The CDR3 DNA sequence: TGTGCCAGCAGTTCGGGACACTCAGAGACCCAGTACTTC.

The chain combines TRBV29-1 with TRBJ1-2; D may be TRBD1 (5 bases). The germline V gene encodes CDR1 SQVTM and CDR2 ANQGSEA. V was shortened by 3 bases and J by 4 bases, with 12 bases between the two germline ends. The CDR3 is made up of 13 amino acids. This CDR3 is CSVDGGVSYGYTF. The CDR3 nucleotides are TGCAGCGTTGACGGGGGGGTCAGCTATGGCTACACCTTC.

This chain joins TRBV5-6 and TRBJ1-2; D is ambiguous. Germline V gene sequence: CDR1 SGHDT, CDR2 YYEEEE. V was clipped by 0 bases and J by 2 bases, with 2 bases between them. This CDR3 spans 12 amino acids. The CDR3 DNA follows: TGTGCCAGCAGCTTGGTCAACTATGGCTACACCTTC. Translating it yields CASSLVNYGYTF.

This chain joins TRBV6-1 and TRBJ2-7; tentative D call: TRBD1 (5 bases). CDR1 and CDR2 from the germline V gene are MNHNS and SASEGT. V gave up 1 base and J gave up 2 bases, with 12 bases separating them. The CDR3 totals 15 residues. CDR3 coding DNA: TGTGCCAGCAGTGAAGGACAGCTCAGCACCTACGAGCAGTACGTC. Encoded protein: CASSEGQLSTYEQYV.

This clone was found once. The chain's CDR3 is CASSSGSGLYEQYV. CDR3 in DNA: TGTGCCAGCAGCTCCGGGTCGGGCCTCTACGAGCAGTACGTC. This chain joins TRBV7-9 and TRBJ2-7; D is ambiguous. Germline V lookup: CDR1 SEHNR, CDR2 FQNEAQ (reference sequence). The CDR3 totals 14 residues. The V end lost 4 bases, the J end lost 3 bases, and 13 bases lay between the germline ends.

This clone was found a few times. V gene TRBV2 combines with J gene TRBJ1-1; the D gene is possibly TRBD1 (6 bases). V was pared by 6 bases and J by 8 bases, with 13 bases between. This CDR3 has 12 residues. CDR1 is SNHLY and CDR2 is FYNNEI in the germline V gene. In nucleotides, the CDR3 is TGTGCCAGCAGCTTTACAGGGTTGGAAGCTTTCTTT. Its protein is CASSFTGLEAFF.